The 10 T cell receptor beta chains below were found in one sample sequenced in a study of Ad26.COV2.S vaccination and SARS-CoV-2 variants. Sequencing used immunoSEQ multiplex PCR; TCRdb keeps in-frame clones, though not all of them. The sample holds around 370,000 clones, around 84% seen once. Treatment specified: around 19 received Ad26.COV2.S at low or high dose, single or two shots; roughly 5 received placebo; per-sample allocation not given. Day 63 following the first vaccine or placebo injection was when the samples were taken. The source was peripheral blood, collected in a trial of Ad26.COV2.S vaccine versus placebo. The receptors were gathered from a person between 18 and 65 years old who received the Ad26.COV2.S COVID-19 vaccine or a placebo.

The CDR3 DNA follows: TGTGCCAGTAGTAAGGGGACTAGCGGGGGGGTAATATACAATGAGCAGTTCTTC. It codes for CASSKGTSGGVIYNEQFF. The chain has TRBV19 and TRBJ2-1; TRBD2 matches at 16 bases. The CDR3 length is 18 residues. Trimming removed 4 bases from V and 4 bases from J; junction bases left unmatched: 7. CDR1 is LNHDA, CDR2 SQIVND, per germline (reference sequence).

This chain joins TRBV3-1 (or the pseudogene TRBV3-2) and TRBJ2-5; D ambiguous. The CDR3 totals 12 residues. V was shortened by 2 bases and J by 3 bases, with 4 bases between the two germline ends. Germline-derived CDR1 and CDR2 are LGHDT and YNNKEL (reference sequence). CDR3 sequence (DNA): TGTGCCAGCAGCCAACAGAAAGAGACCCAGTACTTC. Translating it yields CASSQQKETQYF.

The chain joins TRBV2 to TRBJ2-2; D might be TRBD2 (5 bases). Germline lookup yields CDR1 SNHLY and CDR2 FYNNEI. The germline V and J ends were trimmed by 6 bases and 4 bases, with 15 bases remaining between them. This CDR3 region has 15 residues. CDR3 coding DNA: TGTGCCAGCAGAAGATCGGGGTCTCCCACCGGGGAGCTGTTTTTT. It yields the protein CASRRSGSPTGELFF. The variable domain in full, with the rest retrieved from reference TRBV2 and TRBJ2-2, is EPEVTQTPSHQVTQMGQEVILRCVPISNHLYFYWYRQILGQKVEFLVSFYNNEISEKSEIFDDQFSVERPDGSNFTLKIRSTKLEDSAMYFCASRRSGSPTGELFFGEGSRLTVL.

The chain carries TRBV6-5 and TRBJ2-7; D remains unclear. Between the trimmed V and J ends, which lost 5 bases and 2 bases, there was a span of 13 bases. The CDR3 is 14 amino acids. CDR1 and CDR2 (germline): MNHEY, SVGAGI. CDR3 coding DNA: TGTGCCAGCAGTAGCCCGGACGGTGCCTACGAGCAGTACTTC. Translation: CASSSPDGAYEQYF.

J is TRBJ1-2 and V is TRBV14; D gene unclear. The germline gives CDR1 SGHDN, CDR2 FVKESK. The CDR3 covers 16 residues. Trimming cost V 3 bases and J 8 bases, with 22 bases left between them. CDR3 bases: TGTGCCAGCAGCCATTACCCGGGAAAGGGAACGGGAGGCTACACCTTC. Translation gives CASSHYPGKGTGGYTF.

The chain uses TRBV24-1 and TRBJ2-7, with 11 bases fitting TRBD2. V was pared by 3 bases and J by 2 bases, with 5 bases of the junction left unmatched. This CDR3 spans 16 amino acids. CDR1 is KGHDR, CDR2 SFDVKD, per germline. The CDR3 sequence is CATSDPGTSGTYEQYF. The DNA of the CDR3 is TGTGCCACCAGTGATCCCGGGACTAGCGGAACCTACGAGCAGTACTTC.

This clone was counted a single time. The chain combines TRBV29-1 with TRBJ2-5; unclear D gene. CDR3 length: 10 amino acids. The V and J ends lost 5 bases and 5 bases respectively, with 6 bases between them. Looked up from germline, CDR1 is SQVTM and CDR2 is ANQGSEA. The DNA for the CDR3 is TGCAGCGTTCTTAGGGAGACCCAGTACTTC. Amino acid sequence: CSVLRETQYF.

This clone was picked up a small number of times. Other nucleotide sequences in the sample specify the same CDR3. The chain carries TRBV6-4 and TRBJ2-2; D call uncertain. Germline values: CDR1 MRHNA, CDR2 SNTAGT. The CDR3 totals 13 residues. Trimming cost V 4 bases and J 2 bases, with 5 bases left between them. CDR3 residues: CASSASNTGELFF. The CDR3 DNA sequence: TGTGCCAGCAGTGCCTCCAACACCGGGGAGCTGTTTTTT.

The chain combines TRBV19 with TRBJ2-1; 9 bases match TRBD1. The CDR3 runs to 17 residues. From germline, CDR1 is LNHDA and CDR2 SQIVND (reference sequence). V trimming: 1 base; J trimming: 4 bases; junction bases outside the gene matches: 8. Here the CDR3 DNA reads TGTGCCAGTAGTATAGCCTCCGGGACAGGGATGTACAATGAGCAGTTCTTC. Translation gives CASSIASGTGMYNEQFF.

The chain recombines TRBV19 with TRBJ2-6; D possibly matches TRBD1 or TRBD2 (6 bases each). Between the trimmed V and J ends, which lost 3 bases and 2 bases, there was a span of 14 bases. CDR3 length: 17 amino acids. CDR1 LNHDA and CDR2 SQIVND come from the germline V gene (reference sequence). The CDR3 coding sequence is TGTGCCAGTAGTATTCTCGGGGGCCCAACTGGGGCCAACGTCCTGACTTTC. Protein sequence: CASSILGGPTGANVLTF.